This TCR beta chain comes out of a study of blood T cell repertoires in COVID-19. Study-wide background: Samples of COVID-19 (acute and convalescent) were obtained from the United States, Italy and Spain. In each case, the material was cDNA or gDNA derived from T cells, B-cell-depleted T cells, or PBMCs.

From germline, CDR1 is SGHDT and CDR2 YYEEEE. Trimming removed 3 bases from V and 2 bases from J; junction bases left unmatched: 5. This CDR3 contains 14 residues. Everyone who took part was roughly 18 to 95 years old, and they came from about two dozen US areas. Grouping used clinical history reported by participants in a survey and questionnaire. TCRdb's table, derived via immunoSEQ multiplex PCR, lists solely in-frame clones and lacks some. The data hold about 280,000 clones, with around 85% observed a single time. Sequencing was carried out using PBMCs or T cells enriched from blood (not recorded which). The clonotype comes from a woman aged 45-60 years who had recovered from COVID-19. The gene calls are TRBV5-6 and TRBJ2-7; 7 bases map to TRBD1. The CDR3 spells CASSWTGTAYEQYF. CDR3 in DNA: TGTGCCAGCAGCTGGACCGGGACAGCCTACGAGCAGTACTTC.